This is a list of T cell receptor beta chains from one sample in a study of CD8 T cells in Susac syndrome. TCRdb re-called the immunoSEQ multiplex PCR reads with MiXCR, one entry per CDR3 protein. The repertoire holds around 220,000 distinct CDR3 sequences, with about 90% as singletons. The sample was CD8+ T cells from PBMCs. Receptor source: a human donor with multiple sclerosis. CDR3s include the opening cysteine and the closing phenylalanine or tryptophan.

v_call	cdr3_length	j_call	cdr3_aa
TRBV12-3/TRBV12-4	15	TRBJ2-1	CASSLPERGGNEQFF
TRBV29-1	15	TRBJ2-2	CSVPSSGRDTGELFF
TRBV25-1	16	TRBJ2-1	CASSEPGLALYNEQFF
TRBV14	14	TRBJ2-7	CASSQEYRPYEQYF
TRBV12-3/TRBV12-4	14	TRBJ1-5	CASTSGTGMEPQHF
TRBV13	14	TRBJ2-7	CASSLWDRAYEQYF
TRBV6-5	15	TRBJ2-1	CASNLGAAGQDEQFF
TRBV4-2	12	TRBJ2-1	CASSQDSNEQFF
TRBV6-5	20	TRBJ2-6	CASSYRFGTGESSGANVLTF
TRBV7-8	17	TRBJ2-3	CASSLNLQRSSRDTQYF
TRBV12-3/TRBV12-4	13	TRBJ2-5	CASSFLGAKTQYF
TRBV15	16	TRBJ2-2	CATSRGRTEYTGELFF
TRBV13	14	TRBJ2-2	CASSFWSGTGELFF
TRBV29-1	12	TRBJ2-1	CSVEVDSNEQFF
TRBV15	15	TRBJ2-5	CATSGSRDPQETQYF
TRBV7-9	14	TRBJ2-7	CASSLGGVGKEQYF
TRBV6-2/TRBV6-3	13	TRBJ2-1	CASSYSSVNEQFF
TRBV2	13	TRBJ2-1	CASSEELGYEQFF
TRBV7-3	15	TRBJ2-1	CASSWTSGGLNEQFF
TRBV30	14	TRBJ2-7	CAWSMSGPYYEQYF
TRBV18	17	TRBJ1-1	CASSPTGGVDQGTEAFF
TRBV12-3/TRBV12-4	15	TRBJ2-3	CASSWGLLAKDTQYF
TRBV12-3/TRBV12-4	12	TRBJ2-1	CASGQDRNEQFF
TRBV12-3/TRBV12-4	15	TRBJ1-5	CASSPDRGQGQPQHF
TRBV5-6	15	TRBJ2-3	CASSLSGLAGDTQYF
TRBV4-1	13	TRBJ1-5	CASSKRVGQPQHF
TRBV29-1	12	TRBJ2-5	CSAGGLILDQYF
TRBV7-6	17	TRBJ2-3	CASSSTLAGGTTDTQYF
TRBV5-4	15	TRBJ2-7	CASSLAGGTGYEQYF
TRBV7-9	13	TRBJ2-7	CASGQGLDYEQYF
TRBV20-1	12	TRBJ1-1	CSANRQFTEAFF
TRBV5-5	14	TRBJ2-3	CASSLALDEDTQYF
TRBV15	16	TRBJ2-7	CATSRAITSSDYEQYF
TRBV5-1	20	TRBJ2-5	CASSLAWRGDDPPRSETQYF
TRBV30	13	TRBJ1-1	CAWSVQNRPEAFF
TRBV4-1	15	TRBJ1-5	CASSLGDHSNQPQHF
TRBV7-9	14	TRBJ2-3	CASSPGLNGDTQYF
TRBV4-2	12	TRBJ1-1	CASTGQGFEAFF
TRBV29-1	13	TRBJ1-2	CSVKSGANYGYTF
TRBV29-1	13	TRBJ1-2	CSVVDSENYGYTF
TRBV4-1	16	TRBJ1-1	CASSQGWSAEGTEAFF